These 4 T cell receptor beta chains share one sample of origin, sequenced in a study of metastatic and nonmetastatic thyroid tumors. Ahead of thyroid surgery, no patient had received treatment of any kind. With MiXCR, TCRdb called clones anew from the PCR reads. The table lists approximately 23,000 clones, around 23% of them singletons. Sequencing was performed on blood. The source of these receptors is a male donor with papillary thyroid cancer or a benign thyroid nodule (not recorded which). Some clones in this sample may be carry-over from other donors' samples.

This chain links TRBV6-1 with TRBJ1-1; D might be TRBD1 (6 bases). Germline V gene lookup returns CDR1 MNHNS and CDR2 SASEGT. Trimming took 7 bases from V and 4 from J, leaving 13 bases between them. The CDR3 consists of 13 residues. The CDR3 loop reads CASIGGLVTEAFF. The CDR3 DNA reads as TGTGCCAGCATCGGGGGCTTGGTCACTGAAGCTTTCTTT.

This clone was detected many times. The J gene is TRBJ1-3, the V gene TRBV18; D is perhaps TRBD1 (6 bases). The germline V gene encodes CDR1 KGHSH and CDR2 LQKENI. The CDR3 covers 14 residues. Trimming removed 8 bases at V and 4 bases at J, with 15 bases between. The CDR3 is CASNQQGSGNTIYF. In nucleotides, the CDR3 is TGTGCCAGCAACCAACAGGGATCCGGAAACACCATATATTTT.

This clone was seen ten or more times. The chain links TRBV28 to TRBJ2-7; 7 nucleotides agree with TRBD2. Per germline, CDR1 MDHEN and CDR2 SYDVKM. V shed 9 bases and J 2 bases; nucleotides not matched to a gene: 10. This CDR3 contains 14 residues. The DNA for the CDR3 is TGTGCCAGGGGGGGGTTGACTAGCACCTACGAGCAGTACTTC. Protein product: CARGGLTSTYEQYF.

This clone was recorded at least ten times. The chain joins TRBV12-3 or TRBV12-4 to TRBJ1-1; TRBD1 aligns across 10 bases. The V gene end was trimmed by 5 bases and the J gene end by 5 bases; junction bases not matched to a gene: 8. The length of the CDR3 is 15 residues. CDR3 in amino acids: CASSRPGQGWTEAFF. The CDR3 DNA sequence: TGTGCCAGCAGTCGACCGGGACAGGGGTGGACTGAAGCTTTCTTT.